These 16 T cell receptor beta chains originate from one sample sequenced in a study of cytomegalovirus exposure and HLA in healthy donors. PCR used 60 Vbeta primers and 13 Jbeta primers. Assay: immunoSEQ multiplex PCR; the TCRdb copy retains only in-frame clones and omits some. The data show 200,000 or so clones, less than 90% seen once. Sample: PBMCs. The receptors stem from a boy between 5 and 17 years old in good health and CMV-seronegative.

This clone showed up just once. The chain recombines TRBV5-4 with TRBJ2-1, with 10 bases that match TRBD2. Germline V gene sequence: CDR1 SGHNT, CDR2 YYREEE (reference sequence). Germline trimming cut 5 bases from V and 4 bases from J; bases unmatched to any gene: 3. The CDR3 covers 14 residues. CDR3 coding DNA: TGTGCCAGCAGGGAGCGGGAGGGGTACAATGAGCAGTTCTTC. This translates into CASREREGYNEQFF.

The V gene is TRBV30, the J gene TRBJ1-6; 7 nucleotides align to TRBD1. The CDR3 has 13 amino acids. Germline V CDR1 and CDR2: GTSNPN, SVGIG (reference sequence). The J segment lost 8 bases and the V segment lost 4 bases, leaving 5 bases of the junction unmatched. CDR3 coding DNA: TGTGCCTGGACTGAAACAGGGGATTCACCCCTCCACTTT. It yields the protein CAWTETGDSPLHF.

A few counts support this clone. The rearrangement uses TRBV9 and TRBJ1-2, with D unresolved. The CDR3 runs 12 residues. Looked up from germline, CDR1 is SGDLS and CDR2 is YYNGEE. The germline V and J ends were trimmed by 0 bases and 8 bases, with 8 bases remaining between them. The CDR3 reads CASSVDGVGYTF. The CDR3 nucleotides are TGTGCCAGCAGCGTAGACGGGGTAGGCTACACCTTC.

CDR3 loop: CASSITRVRTEAFF. The CDR3 DNA sequence: TGTGCCAGTAGTATTACCAGGGTAAGGACTGAAGCTTTCTTT. This sequence joins TRBV19 and TRBJ1-1; possibly TRBD1 for D (5 bases). The CDR3 runs to 14 residues. The V end lost 3 bases, the J end lost 5 bases, and 13 bases lay between the germline ends. Germline loops: CDR1 LNHDA, CDR2 SQIVND (reference sequence).

The chain is built from TRBV2 and TRBJ1-2; 8 bases align to TRBD1. Germline loops: CDR1 SNHLY, CDR2 FYNNEI. The CDR3 is made up of 13 amino acids. J gave up 4 bases and V 8 bases, and 6 bases lay outside the gene matches. CDR3 DNA: TGTGCCAGCGGGGGACAGGCAATCTATGGCTACACCTTC. Translated, it gives CASGGQAIYGYTF.

This chain links TRBV5-1 with TRBJ2-3; D gene uncertain. Trimming cost V 4 bases and J 0 bases, with 12 bases left between them. Germline V CDR1 and CDR2: SGHRS, YFSETQ. This CDR3 is built from 15 residues. CDR3 nucleotides: TGCGCCAGCAGCCGGCCTACTACTAGCACAGATACGCAGTATTTT. It is translated as CASSRPTTSTDTQYF.

V gene TRBV25-1 combines with J gene TRBJ1-6, with D hard to call. The CDR3 length is 12 residues. Trimming stripped 2 bases from V and 11 bases from J, with 7 bases between. Per the germline V gene, CDR1 is MGHDK and CDR2 is SYGVNS. The DNA for the CDR3 is TGTGCCAGCAGTGAAGCCAGTACACCCCTCCACTTT. Translated, it gives CASSEASTPLHF.

This chain connects TRBV29-1 to TRBJ2-1; 8 bases align to TRBD2. Germline V gene lookup returns CDR1 SQVTM and CDR2 ANQGSEA. V shed 7 bases, J shed 6 bases, and the junction held 8 bases outside the gene matches. This CDR3 is 13 amino acids long. The CDR3 bases are TGCAGCGCCGATAGCGGGACTAGCAATGAGCAGTTCTTC. As protein: CSADSGTSNEQFF.

The DNA of the CDR3 is TGTGCCAGCAGCGCCAGGGCGCCCCTGCGGGAGGGGCAGATCAATCAGCCCCAGCATTTT. Encoded protein: CASSARAPLREGQINQPQHF. The chain employs TRBV9 and TRBJ1-5, with TRBD1 as a possible D gene (5 bases). CDR3 length: 20 residues. V was trimmed by 3 bases and J by 3 bases, leaving 28 bases between them. The germline V gene has CDR1 SGDLS and CDR2 YYNGEE.

The rearrangement links TRBV5-8 to TRBJ2-5; 13 bases are a match to TRBD2. The CDR3 is 18 residues long. With V trimmed by 2 bases and J by 0 bases, 7 bases remained unmatched. The germline V gene has CDR1 SGHTS and CDR2 YDEGEE. Here the CDR3 reads CASSFSRLAGGNQETQYF. As DNA, the CDR3 is TGTGCCAGCAGCTTTTCCAGACTAGCGGGGGGCAACCAAGAGACCCAGTACTTC.

This clone was observed a few times. The V call is TRBV9, the J call TRBJ2-1; TRBD2 might be the D (6 bases). The CDR3 totals 14 residues. Germline V gene data show CDR1 as SGDLS and CDR2 as YYNGEE. The V end was cut by 0 bases, the J end by 10 bases, with 14 bases between. CDR3 sequence: CASSVDPPAGEQFF. Here the CDR3 DNA reads TGTGCCAGCAGCGTAGACCCCCCTGCGGGAGAGCAGTTCTTC.

This chain connects TRBV27 to TRBJ2-5; D ambiguous. The DNA end lines up better with TRBJ2-7; the J call may be wrong. From germline, CDR1 is MNHEY and CDR2 SMNVEV (reference sequence). This CDR3 has 14 amino acids. CDR3 in amino acids: CASSLVRHDYEQYF. CDR3 nucleotide sequence: TGTGCCAGCAGTTTGGTGAGACACGATTACGAGCAGTACTTC.

The V gene is TRBV5-6, the J gene TRBJ2-3; 8 nucleotides line up with TRBD1. Trimming at V came to 3 bases and at J to 2 bases, leaving 8 bases not matched to a gene. The CDR3 contains 16 residues. Germline CDR1 and CDR2: SGHDT and YYEEEE. As DNA, the CDR3 is TGTGCCAGCAGCTACCAGACAGGGGATGTCACAGATACGCAGTATTTT. Translation: CASSYQTGDVTDTQYF.

The genes are TRBV6-5 and TRBJ2-3, with D unresolved. The CDR3 totals 13 residues. The V and J ends lost 6 bases and 2 bases respectively, with 9 bases between them. The germline V gene has CDR1 MNHEY and CDR2 SVGAGI. This CDR3 reads CASSAQTTDTQYF. The CDR3 nucleotides are TGTGCCAGCAGCGCGCAAACCACAGATACGCAGTATTTT.

The chain employs TRBV28 and TRBJ1-5, with D perhaps matching TRBD1 (5 bases). V was shortened by 5 bases and J by 5 bases, with 28 bases between the two germline ends. CDR3 length equals 19 residues. The germline gives CDR1 MDHEN, CDR2 SYDVKM. Here the CDR3 DNA reads TGTGCCAGCAGTAGATGGGGGGGGGTTACAGAGGCCCTACATCAGCCCCAGCATTTT. Amino acids: CASSRWGGVTEALHQPQHF.

This chain links TRBV5-6 with TRBJ2-5, with 10 bases aligning to TRBD2. The end of the DNA fits TRBJ2-7 better, so the J call may be wrong. Germline-derived CDR1 and CDR2 are SGHDT and YYEEEE. This CDR3 is 18 amino acids long. The CDR3 nucleotides read TGTGCCAGCAGCTTGGGGCTAGCGGGAGTTTCAACTAACTACGAGCAGTACTTC. It yields the protein CASSLGLAGVSTNYEQYF.